This T cell receptor beta chain is from a study of T-cell memory formation after mild COVID-19 (dated by TCRdb to 2020 to 2023). About the study as a whole: Most TCR sequence clusters were specific to one of the two donors. In two donors, T-cell clones that expanded and contracted after mild COVID-19 were followed by sequencing TCRalpha and TCRbeta repertoires longitudinally. The cohort was made up of two young adult volunteers, one female and one male, who were previously healthy. Overall results and qualifications from the work: The study included only a couple of mild cases, and larger cohorts that include severe cases with pre-infection samples were judged to be necessary. Balanced CD4/CD8 phenotypes were observed for clones contracting from day 15 to 85, whereas a bias towards CD4+ was observed for a second wave of clones expanding from day 15 to 37. The detection of some responding clones in pre-infection memory suggests that pre-existing cross-reactive memory T cells joined the SARS-CoV-2 response. Contracting CD4+ clones turned up mainly in the CM and EM memory subsets, whereas EMRA was where CD8+ clones were enriched. SARS-CoV-2 specificity was not confirmed for the second-wave clones peaking on day 37.

The CDR3 numbers 16 residues from cysteine through phenylalanine. Left in the record is the CDR3 DNA by itself, 48 bases read in frame from the first base. V has 3 bases trimmed and J has 2 bases trimmed; junction bases matching no gene number 5. CDR1 MGHRA and CDR2 YSYEKL are derived from the germline V gene. Sequencing instrument: Illumina NovaSeq 6000. TCRalpha and TCRbeta cDNA libraries were constructed by 5'RACE with constant-segment primers, with sample barcodes and unique molecular identifiers being introduced. RNA was extracted from every sample with Trizol reagent. Library amplification was performed in two PCR steps, and a second sample barcode and Illumina TruSeq adapters were introduced in the second step. Sequencing of libraries was performed on an Illumina NovaSeq with 2 x 150 bp paired-end reads. Per the source publication's procedure: With migec v1.2.7, reads were demultiplexed and then collapsed into UMI-guided consensus sequences. With mixcr v2.1.11, UMI consensuses were aligned to TRA and TRB V and J templates and assembled into clonotypes. A clonotype was counted as expanded or contracted only when both edgeR and NoisET called the clonotype significant, with the noise models trained on biological replicates. For edgeR calls, the thresholds were a false discovery rate-adjusted p below 0.01 and a log2 fold-change of 1. PCA with hierarchical clustering of max-normalized trajectories of the 1000 most abundant clonotypes was used as exploratory dynamics analysis. Separately sequenced CD4+ and CD8+ repertoires were used to assign the CD4 or CD8 phenotype of responding clones. The raw public data were reprocessed by TCRdb itself: fastp quality trimming at Q25, MiXCR clonotype calling, in-frame beta chains only. Rows with one shared CDR3 protein collapse into an entry with the most common genes and DNA. The V and J calls here are based on TCRdb, not the publication. The sample table holds 30,000 to 50,000 distinct CDR3 sequences, of which 6.1% were seen once. Under 0.9% of the sample goes to the ten largest clones.

Ficoll-Paque density gradient centrifugation was the method used to isolate PBMCs. In its sample, this clonotype was seen many times. Its antigen is still unknown. Nothing much larger sits one base from this clone, and base qualities are not available. The receptor chain draws on TRBV4-1 and TRBJ2-3; 10 nucleotides in the junction match TRBD2. The receptor comes from an adult who had mild COVID-19 (a few samples of this study predate the infection). The sample titles of this study are shuffled in the database, so cell type and time point are left out. The sequenced material came from PBMCs or a T cell subset sorted from them (not recorded which). Read as DNA, the sequence is TGCGCCAGCAGCCAGGCTAGCGGGAGAGTCACAGATACGCAGTATTTT. Translated, it reads CASSQASGRVTDTQYF.